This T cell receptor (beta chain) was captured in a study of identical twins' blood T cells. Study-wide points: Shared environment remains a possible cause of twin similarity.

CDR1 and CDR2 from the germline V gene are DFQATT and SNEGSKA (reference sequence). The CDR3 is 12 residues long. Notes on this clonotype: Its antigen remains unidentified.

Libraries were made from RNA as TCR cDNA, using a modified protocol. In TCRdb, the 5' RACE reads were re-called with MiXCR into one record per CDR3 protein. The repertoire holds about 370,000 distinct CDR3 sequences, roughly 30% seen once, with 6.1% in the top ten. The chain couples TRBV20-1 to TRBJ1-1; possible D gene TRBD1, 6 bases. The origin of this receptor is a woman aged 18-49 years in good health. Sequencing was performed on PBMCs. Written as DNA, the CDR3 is TGCTCACTTCTCAGGGGCTACACTGAAGCTTTCTTT. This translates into CSLLRGYTEAFF.